One sample yielded the 21 T cell receptor beta chains listed below, sequenced in a study of blood T cell repertoires in COVID-19. Data came from immunoSEQ multiplex PCR; TCRdb stores just in-frame clones and leaves some out. The top ten hold about 3% of the sample, which has some 530,000 clones, roughly 85% seen once. The sample was peripheral blood. Every receptor here comes from a human donor in a cohort sampled during active COVID-19.

The V call is TRBV30, the J call TRBJ1-2; a weak D match, TRBD1 (5 bases). The CDR3 has 15 residues. From germline, CDR1 is GTSNPN and CDR2 SVGIG (reference sequence). Deletions cut 2 bases from V and 7 bases from J, with 20 bases between. The CDR3 coding sequence is TGTGCCTGGAGTCCTAAGTCAGGGTGGCCCCCTGGCTACACCTTC. Protein product: CAWSPKSGWPPGYTF.

This clone was picked up one time. This rearrangement joins TRBV5-1 to TRBJ1-1, with D possibly TRBD1 on 6 matching bases. Germline CDR1 reads SGHRS; CDR2 reads YFSETQ. Trimming removed 1 base at V and 0 bases at J, with 19 bases between. The CDR3 consists of 18 residues. CDR3 loop: CASSLSWGLGGMNTEAFF. CDR3 DNA sequence: TGCGCCAGCAGCTTGAGTTGGGGACTAGGGGGGATGAACACTGAAGCTTTCTTT.

The V gene is TRBV6-5, the J gene TRBJ2-7, with D possibly being TRBD2 (5 bases). This CDR3 is 13 amino acids long. Between the trimmed V and J ends, which lost 2 bases and 6 bases, there was a span of 11 bases. Germline V CDR1 and CDR2: MNHEY, SVGAGI. CDR3 amino acids: CASSYEGYGEQYF. The DNA of the CDR3 is TGTGCCAGCAGTTACGAGGGATATGGCGAGCAGTACTTC.

This clone was seen just once. The chain employs TRBV24-1 and TRBJ1-1; tentatively, D is TRBD1 (6 bases). CDR1 KGHDR and CDR2 SFDVKD come from the germline V gene. V shed 7 bases and J shed 4 bases, with 12 bases lying between them. The CDR3 has 13 amino acids. CDR3: CATSPTGSTEAFF. The CDR3 coding sequence is TGTGCCACCAGCCCTACAGGGAGCACTGAAGCTTTCTTT.

V and J are TRBV9 and TRBJ2-3; perhaps TRBD1 as D (5 bases). The CDR3 runs to 15 residues. V was shortened by 4 bases and J by 2 bases, with 14 bases between the two germline ends. Germline V gene lookup returns CDR1 SGDLS and CDR2 YYNGEE. The CDR3 spells CASSTRTPATDTQYF. The CDR3 DNA sequence: TGTGCCAGCAGCACCCGGACACCAGCCACAGATACGCAGTATTTT.

This clone was seen once. The genes are TRBV9 and TRBJ1-6; 8 nucleotides match TRBD1. After removal of 3 bases from V and 8 bases from J, the junction contained 7 bases not matched to a gene. Per germline, CDR1 SGDLS and CDR2 YYNGEE. The CDR3 length is 15 residues. The CDR3 here is CASSAGQGADSPLHF. The CDR3 coding sequence is TGTGCCAGCAGCGCCGGACAGGGAGCGGATTCACCCCTCCACTTT.

The V and J genes are TRBV9 and TRBJ2-2; the D gene is possibly TRBD2 (6 bases). CDR3 size: 16 residues. Deletions cut 0 bases from V and 0 bases from J, with 9 bases between. From germline, CDR1 is SGDLS and CDR2 YYNGEE. Written as DNA, the CDR3 is TGTGCCAGCAGCGTAGAAGCGGGTACGAACACCGGGGAGCTGTTTTTT. Amino acid sequence: CASSVEAGTNTGELFF.

The J gene is TRBJ1-1, the V gene TRBV28; perhaps TRBD1 as D (6 bases). This CDR3 contains 15 residues. The V end was cut by 4 bases, the J end by 5 bases, with 17 bases between. CDR1 and CDR2 (germline): MDHEN, SYDVKM. As DNA, the CDR3 is TGTGCCAGCAGTTCCCTACGACAGGTTCAGACTGAAGCTTTCTTT. Its translation is CASSSLRQVQTEAFF.

There are a few counts of this clone. The rearrangement uses TRBV7-2 and TRBJ1-2; 9 positions agree with TRBD1. V shed 5 bases, J shed 8 bases, and the junction held 15 bases outside the gene matches. This CDR3 spans 16 amino acids. Germline V lookup: CDR1 SGHTA, CDR2 FQGNSA. The CDR3 bases are TGTGCCAGCAGCGAAAAACCGGGACAGGGAGCAGTCGGCTACACCTTC. It specifies CASSEKPGQGAVGYTF. Complete variable domain (other parts from reference TRBV7-2 and TRBJ1-2): GAGVSQSPSNKVTEKGKDVELRCDPISGHTALYWYRQSLGQGLEFLIYFQGNSAPDKSGLPSDRFSAERTGGSVSTLTIQRTQQEDSAVYLCASSEKPGQGAVGYTFGSGTRLTVV.

This clone has more than one count but fewer than ten. The J gene is TRBJ2-1, the V gene TRBV6-1, with 8 bases aligning to TRBD2. The V segment lost 3 bases and the J segment 3 bases; nucleotides outside the gene matches: 4. Germline CDR1 and CDR2: MNHNS and SASEGT. This CDR3 contains 15 residues. CDR3 in amino acids: CASSELSGIYNEQFF. DNA for the CDR3: TGTGCCAGCAGTGAGCTTAGCGGGATCTACAATGAGCAGTTCTTC.

This chain connects TRBV5-1 to TRBJ1-5; weak D call: TRBD1 (5 bases). CDR1 is SGHRS and CDR2 is YFSETQ in the germline V gene. CDR3 length: 14 residues. The ends were cut back, 4 bases at V and 4 bases at J, with 12 bases in the middle. CDR3 in amino acids: CASSALGGNQPQHF. The DNA of the CDR3 is TGCGCCAGCAGCGCTTTGGGGGGGAATCAGCCCCAGCATTTT.

The J gene is TRBJ1-2, the V gene TRBV12-3 or TRBV12-4, with D unresolved. This CDR3 has 11 amino acids. Trimming removed 9 bases from V and 8 bases from J, with 13 bases in between. The chain's CDR3 is CASNAGLGYTF. CDR3 bases: TGTGCCAGTAATGCGGGCCTCGGCTACACCTTC.

This sequence joins TRBV25-1 and TRBJ2-5, with 12 positions matching TRBD2. The junction had 7 bases not matched to a gene; V was cut back by 4 bases and J by 4 bases. The length of the CDR3 is 16 residues. Germline CDR1 reads MGHDK; CDR2 reads SYGVNS. CDR3 in DNA: TGTGCCAGCAGTGGTATGACTAGCGGGAGAGTAGAGACCCAGTACTTC. Translation: CASSGMTSGRVETQYF.

V usage is TRBV5-4 and J usage is TRBJ2-1; D may be TRBD1 (5 bases). The ends were cut back, 0 bases at V and 0 bases at J, with 10 bases in the middle. The CDR3 is made up of 16 amino acids. Germline CDR1 SGHNT, CDR2 YYREEE (reference sequence). CDR3 bases: TGTGCCAGCAGCTTGGGGGGCACAGGCTCCTACAATGAGCAGTTCTTC. It codes for CASSLGGTGSYNEQFF.

The chain is built from TRBV29-1 and TRBJ2-5, with 7 bases matching TRBD2. The CDR3 is 14 residues long. V lost 1 base, J lost 4 bases, and 6 bases stayed unmatched. Germline V gene data show CDR1 as SQVTM and CDR2 as ANQGSEA. DNA for the CDR3: TGCAGCGTTGAAGGCGCGGGAGAGATAGAGACCCAGTACTTC. Protein product: CSVEGAGEIETQYF. The full variable domain, in which reference TRBV29-1 and TRBJ2-5 provide the parts outside the CDR3, is SAVISQKPSRDICQRGTSLTIQCQVDSQVTMMFWYRQQPGQSLTLIATANQGSEATYESGFVIDKFPISRPNLTFSTLTVSNMSPEDSSIYLCSVEGAGEIETQYFGPGTRLLVL.

V usage is TRBV5-1 and J usage is TRBJ2-2, with TRBD1 identical over 10 bases. CDR1 and CDR2 (germline): SGHRS, YFSETQ. With 6 bases clipped from V and 7 bases from J, the junction kept 12 bases outside the gene matches. The CDR3 extends over 16 amino acids. CDR3 residues: CASTRRGTGDHGELFF. The CDR3 DNA sequence: TGCGCCAGCACCCGACGGGGGACAGGGGATCACGGGGAGCTGTTTTTT.

The V gene is TRBV6-1, the J gene TRBJ1-2; D possibly corresponds to TRBD1 (5 bases). There are 14 residues in the CDR3. Trimming removed 5 bases at V and 2 bases at J, with 12 bases between. CDR1 MNHNS and CDR2 SASEGT come from the germline V gene. The CDR3 nucleotides are TGTGCCAGCAGTCAACGGGGGGGGAACTATGGCTACACCTTC. As protein: CASSQRGGNYGYTF.

The chain carries TRBV14 and TRBJ2-1; weak D call: TRBD2 (6 bases). The germline gives CDR1 SGHDN, CDR2 FVKESK. The V end was cut by 4 bases, the J end by 3 bases, with 7 bases between. This CDR3 region has 13 residues. The CDR3 DNA follows: TGTGCCAGCAGCCTTAGCGGCTACAATGAGCAGTTCTTC. Amino acids: CASSLSGYNEQFF.

The V gene is TRBV9, the J gene TRBJ2-5, with D possibly matching TRBD2 (6 bases). V lost 4 bases and J 3 bases, leaving 22 bases between the germline ends. The CDR3 extends over 17 amino acids. Germline CDR1 SGDLS, CDR2 YYNGEE. The CDR3 region has the DNA TGTGCCAGCAGCCCCGGGACTTCGGCGGGGAAAAAAGAGACCCAGTACTTC. The encoded protein is CASSPGTSAGKKETQYF.

The J gene is TRBJ1-5, the V gene TRBV7-9; the match to TRBD1 covers 9 bases. Trimming at V came to 4 bases and at J to 2 bases, leaving 3 bases not matched to a gene. Per the germline V gene, CDR1 is SEHNR and CDR2 is FQNEAQ (reference sequence). The length of the CDR3 is 15 residues. CDR3 in amino acids: CASSSTGGGNQPQHF. The CDR3 DNA sequence: TGTGCCAGCAGCTCGACAGGGGGTGGCAATCAGCCCCAGCATTTT.

The V call is TRBV6-2 or TRBV6-3, the J call TRBJ2-3, with D tentatively TRBD1 (6 bases). V lost 5 bases and J 0 bases, leaving 15 bases between the germline ends. Germline values: CDR1 MNHEY, CDR2 SVGEGT. This CDR3 region has 16 residues. The CDR3 region has the DNA TGTGCCAGCAGTCGACGGACAGCCACTAGCACAGATACGCAGTATTTT. Its translation: CASSRRTATSTDTQYF.